Listed here is a single T cell receptor (beta chain). This sample also contains other DNA sequences that code for the same CDR3. The sample is drawn from a study of shared clonotypes between healthy human individuals. Germline V gene sequence: CDR1 SGHRS, CDR2 YFSETQ. This CDR3 has 14 amino acids. After removal of 0 bases from V and 4 bases from J, the junction contained 4 bases not matched to a gene. The repertoire was sequenced with immunoSEQ multiplex PCR; TCRdb's copy has only in-frame clones and lacks some. The sample lists fewer than 1.6 million clones, 98% occurring once. The TCR was taken from a man aged 25-45 years in good health. This chain connects TRBV5-1 to TRBJ2-7, with 7 positions matching TRBD1. The sequenced sample consisted of naive CD4+ T cells sorted from blood. Indicated subset: CD45RA+ positively selected. Here the CDR3 reads CASSLGQGSYEQYF. The CDR3 nucleotides are TGCGCCAGCAGCTTGGGACAGGGATCGTACGAGCAGTACTTC.